A single sample is the source of the 12 T cell receptor beta chains below, sequenced in a study of Ad26.COV2.S vaccination and SARS-CoV-2 variants. Clones were sequenced by immunoSEQ multiplex PCR, and TCRdb holds only the in-frame ones, with some missing. The data contain about 680,000 clones, about 90% of them seen just once; the ten biggest clones take up approximately 1.5%. The treatment is: around 19 received Ad26.COV2.S at low or high dose, single or two shots; about 5 received placebo; per-sample allocation not given. Repertoires come from day 63 after the first vaccine or placebo injection. Here the sequenced sample was peripheral blood, taken in a trial of Ad26.COV2.S vaccine versus placebo. These receptors came from a person aged 18 to 65 who received the Ad26.COV2.S COVID-19 vaccine or a placebo.

The chain couples TRBV7-8 to TRBJ1-1; 8 nucleotides match TRBD1. Germline CDR1 reads SGHVS; CDR2 reads FQNEAQ. J gave up 3 bases and V 5 bases, and 5 bases lay outside the gene matches. The CDR3 is 14 amino acids. The CDR3 protein is CASSMTGADTEAFF. DNA for the CDR3: TGTGCCAGCAGCATGACAGGGGCGGACACTGAAGCTTTCTTT.

This chain connects TRBV12-3 or TRBV12-4 to TRBJ2-1; no clear D. This CDR3 contains 11 residues. Trimming shortened V by 10 bases and J by 4 bases, and 8 bases separated the two germline ends. This CDR3 is CATLGYNEQFF. The CDR3 DNA reads as TGTGCCACGCTAGGTTACAATGAGCAGTTCTTC.

The chain employs TRBV10-3 and TRBJ1-6; the D is unclear. The CDR3 contains 18 residues. Germline V lookup: CDR1 ENHRY, CDR2 SYGVKD. V gave up 0 bases and J gave up 0 bases, with 12 bases separating them. The CDR3 nucleotides read TGTGCCATCAGTGAGTCTTCGTCCCAGAGCTCCTATAATTCACCCCTCCACTTT. This sequence encodes CAISESSSQSSYNSPLHF.

V is TRBV2 and J is TRBJ1-5; 7 bases fit TRBD1. Germline V gene sequence: CDR1 SNHLY, CDR2 FYNNEI. Germline trimming cut 4 bases from V and 3 bases from J; bases unmatched to any gene: 6. The CDR3 is 15 residues long. CDR3 region: CASSGAGGFNQPQHF. In DNA form, the CDR3 reads TGTGCCAGCAGTGGGGCAGGGGGGTTCAATCAGCCCCAGCATTTT.

The V call is TRBV24-1, the J call TRBJ2-2; 14 positions match TRBD2. This CDR3 region has 18 residues. The junction had 8 bases not matched to a gene; V was cut back by 4 bases and J by 5 bases. Germline V gene sequence: CDR1 KGHDR, CDR2 SFDVKD. DNA of the CDR3: TGTGCCACCAGTGACAGGGGACTAGCGGGAGTAGAAACCGGGGAGCTGTTTTTT. This gives the protein CATSDRGLAGVETGELFF.

This CDR3 is CASSQSILQHNEKLFF. The CDR3 region has the DNA TGCGCCAGCAGTCAATCGATTTTGCAGCACAATGAAAAACTGTTTTTT. J is TRBJ1-4 and V is TRBV23-1, with D unresolved. TRBV23-1 qualifies as an ORF whose function is uncertain. The CDR3 loop spans 16 amino acids. V lost 0 bases to trimming and J lost 5 bases, with 13 bases between them.

This clone was seen just once. The chain carries TRBV3-1 (or the pseudogene TRBV3-2) and TRBJ1-4; D remains unclear. The germline V gene encodes CDR1 LGHDT and CDR2 YNNKEL (reference sequence). Trimming cost V 0 bases and J 6 bases, with 14 bases left between them. The CDR3 has 16 residues. CDR3 sequence: CASSQDPQANYEKLFF. Written as DNA, the CDR3 is TGTGCCAGCAGCCAAGATCCCCAGGCCAATTATGAAAAACTGTTTTTT.

This clone was counted once. The chain carries TRBV30 and TRBJ1-4; D unresolved. Germline V gene data show CDR1 as GTSNPN and CDR2 as SVGIG (reference sequence). The CDR3 totals 15 residues. V lost 0 bases and J lost 2, with 10 bases in between. This CDR3 reads CAWSVIGNTNEKLFF. CDR3 bases: TGTGCCTGGAGTGTCATAGGGAATACTAATGAAAAACTGTTTTTT.

The V call is TRBV7-2, the J call TRBJ2-2; D is perhaps TRBD1 (5 bases). Germline CDR1 and CDR2: SGHTA and FQGNSA. V was cut by 5 bases and J by 4 bases, with 14 bases left in between. The length of the CDR3 is 15 residues. The CDR3 DNA reads TGTGCCAGCAGCCCCCATCCACAGGCCACCGGGGAGCTGTTTTTT. It translates to CASSPHPQATGELFF.

This chain connects TRBV7-9 to TRBJ2-7; 8 nucleotides agree with TRBD2. CDR3 length equals 16 residues. CDR1 and CDR2 from the germline V gene are SEHNR and FQNEAQ (reference sequence). V was clipped by 0 bases and J by 5 bases; unmatched bases: 9. In DNA form, the CDR3 reads TGTGCCAGCAGCTTAGCGTTGGGACTAGGTGGGGACGAGCAGTACTTC. Translated: CASSLALGLGGDEQYF.

The rearrangement joins TRBV5-1 to TRBJ1-1, with 8 bases that match TRBD1. Germline loops: CDR1 SGHRS, CDR2 YFSETQ. J lost 8 bases, V lost 2 bases, and 5 bases had no gene match. The CDR3 consists of 13 residues. Here the CDR3 reads CASSFWTGMEAFF. The CDR3 nucleotides read TGCGCCAGCAGCTTCTGGACAGGGATGGAAGCTTTCTTT.

The chain employs TRBV30 and TRBJ2-7, with D unresolved. Per the germline V gene, CDR1 is GTSNPN and CDR2 is SVGIG (reference sequence). The V and J ends lost 0 bases and 6 bases respectively, with 9 bases between them. CDR3 length equals 12 residues. The CDR3 loop reads CAWSVVGLEQYF. The CDR3 region has the DNA TGTGCCTGGAGTGTGGTGGGCCTCGAGCAGTACTTC.